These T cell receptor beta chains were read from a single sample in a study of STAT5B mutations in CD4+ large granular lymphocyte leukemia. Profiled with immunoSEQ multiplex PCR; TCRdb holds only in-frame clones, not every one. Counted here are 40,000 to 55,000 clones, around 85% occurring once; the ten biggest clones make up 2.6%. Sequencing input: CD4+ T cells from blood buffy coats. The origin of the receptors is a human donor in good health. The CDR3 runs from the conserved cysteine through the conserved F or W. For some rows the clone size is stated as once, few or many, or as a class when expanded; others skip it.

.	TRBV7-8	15	CASSPRLSSRETQYF
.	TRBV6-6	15	CASSYSTVGAGELFF
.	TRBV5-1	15	CASNDAATAQETQYF
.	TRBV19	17	CASSNSLAGGPKETQYF
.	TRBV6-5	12	CASSRWGYGYTF
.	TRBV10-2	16	CASSAASGSFSHEQYF
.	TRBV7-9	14	CASSLGGARYGYTF
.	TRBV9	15	CASSSGTGGNSPLHF
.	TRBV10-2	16	CASSVPLAGGPYTQYF
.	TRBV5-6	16	CASSLLGTSVAGELFF
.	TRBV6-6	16	CASSSADFSGANVLTF
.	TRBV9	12	CASSVDSSEAFF
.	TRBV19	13	CASSIDRGTEAFF
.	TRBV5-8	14	CASSSGQGREKLFF
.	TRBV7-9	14	CASSQGGGETEAFF
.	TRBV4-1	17	CASQRGDRGVKNTEAFF
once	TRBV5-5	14	CASSLAPDNQPQHF
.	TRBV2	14	CASRLTDTNYGYTF
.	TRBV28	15	CASNGNWGSNQPQHF
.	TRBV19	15	CASSIGTDRNYGYTF
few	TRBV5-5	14	CASSLQPVGNTIYF
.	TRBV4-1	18	CASSQVDMGLAGPNEQFF
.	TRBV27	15	CASGSGLYPKNIQYF
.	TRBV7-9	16	CASSFGQAARREKLFF
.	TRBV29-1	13	CSVAFGQGEKLFF
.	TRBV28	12	CASCQNNEKLFF
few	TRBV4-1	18	CASSQDGPRTGLYNEQFF
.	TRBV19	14	CASSTPDRSYEQYF
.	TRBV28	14	CASSLKLRGGTQYF
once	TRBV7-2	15	CASSRRLAGDNEQFF
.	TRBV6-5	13	CASRLTSSNGYTF
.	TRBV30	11	CVLKVGPKAFF
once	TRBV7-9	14	CASSFKGSTYEQYF
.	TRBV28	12	CASSLGHQPQHF
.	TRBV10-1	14	CAIPTGGSNQPQHF
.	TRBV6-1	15	CASSRGQGAYNEQFF